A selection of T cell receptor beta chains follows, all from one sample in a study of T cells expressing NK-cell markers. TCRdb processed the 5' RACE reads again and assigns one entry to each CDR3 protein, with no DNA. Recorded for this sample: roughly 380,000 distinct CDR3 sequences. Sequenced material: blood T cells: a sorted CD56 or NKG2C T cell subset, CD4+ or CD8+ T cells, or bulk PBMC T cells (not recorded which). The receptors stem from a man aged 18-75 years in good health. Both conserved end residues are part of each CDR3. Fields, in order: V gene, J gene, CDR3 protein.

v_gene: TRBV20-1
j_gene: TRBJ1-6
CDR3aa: CSARDRGQGSYNSPLHF

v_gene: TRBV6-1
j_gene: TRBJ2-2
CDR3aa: CASSGRGPNTGELFF

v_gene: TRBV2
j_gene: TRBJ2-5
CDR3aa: CASNPPLQETQYF

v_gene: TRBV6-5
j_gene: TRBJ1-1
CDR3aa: CASSSRGEDTEAFF

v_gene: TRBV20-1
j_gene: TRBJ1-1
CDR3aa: CSARNPERHLNTEAFF

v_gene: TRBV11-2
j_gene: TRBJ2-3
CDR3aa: CASSFSSGGAADTQYF

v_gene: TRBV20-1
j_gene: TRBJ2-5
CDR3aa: CSARDRWTSGRSQETQYF

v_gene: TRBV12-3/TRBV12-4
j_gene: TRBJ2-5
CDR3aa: CASRRTGRGSTDKETQYF

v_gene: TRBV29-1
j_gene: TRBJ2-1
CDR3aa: CSVDEGQPLGEQFF

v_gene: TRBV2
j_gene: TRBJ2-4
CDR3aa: CASDGGAKNIQYF

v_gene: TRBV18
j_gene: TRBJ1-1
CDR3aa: CASSPPADPQAFF

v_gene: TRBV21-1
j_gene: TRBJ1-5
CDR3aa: CASSIRVQPQHF

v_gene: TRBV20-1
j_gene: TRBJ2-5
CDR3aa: CSANRVRETQYF

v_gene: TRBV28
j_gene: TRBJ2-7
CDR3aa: CASGAYLTYEQYF

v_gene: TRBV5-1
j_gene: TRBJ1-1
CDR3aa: CASSGGQGALNTEAFF

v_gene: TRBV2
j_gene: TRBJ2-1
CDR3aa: CASKGETTRLFYEQFF

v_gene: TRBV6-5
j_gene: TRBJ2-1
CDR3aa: CASSYSKLAGEGYNEQFF

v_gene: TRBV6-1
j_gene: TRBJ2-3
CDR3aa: CASSLFTSGGTDTQYF

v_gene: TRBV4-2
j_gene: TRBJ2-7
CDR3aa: CASRQRGGITYEQYF

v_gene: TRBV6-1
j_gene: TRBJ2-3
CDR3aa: CASRQGWGTDTQYF

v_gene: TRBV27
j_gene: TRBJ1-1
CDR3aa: CASSWGENTEAFF

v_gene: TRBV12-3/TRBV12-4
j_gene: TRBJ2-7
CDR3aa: CASSSTSGRSYEQYF

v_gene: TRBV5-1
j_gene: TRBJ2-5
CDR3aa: CASSAGTRVLQETQYF

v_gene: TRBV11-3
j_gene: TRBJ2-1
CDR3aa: CASSPRRGGGEQFF

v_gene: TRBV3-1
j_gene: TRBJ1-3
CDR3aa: CASSQEASAGNTIYF

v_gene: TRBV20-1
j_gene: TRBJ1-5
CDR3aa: CSAYYGKQNQPQHF

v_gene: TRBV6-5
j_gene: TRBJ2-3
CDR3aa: CASSWGGRGTDTQYF

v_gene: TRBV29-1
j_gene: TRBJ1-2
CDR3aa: CSVPGDRGSYGYTF

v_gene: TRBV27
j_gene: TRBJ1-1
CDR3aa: CASSGARTQGDTEAFF

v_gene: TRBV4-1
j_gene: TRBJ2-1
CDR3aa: CASSHLFGEQFF

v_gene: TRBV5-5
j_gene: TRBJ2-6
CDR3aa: CASSFQSQNSGANVLTF

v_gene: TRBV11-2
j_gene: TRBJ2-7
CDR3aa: CASSPNRRDRGSGYEQYF

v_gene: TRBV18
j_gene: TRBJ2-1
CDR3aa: CASSPPGFQFNEQFF

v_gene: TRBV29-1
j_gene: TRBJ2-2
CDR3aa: CSVEQGAGELFF

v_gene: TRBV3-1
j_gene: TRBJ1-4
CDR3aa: CASRAGGLGEKLFF

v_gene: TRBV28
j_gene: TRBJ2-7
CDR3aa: CASSLQDRGSYEQYF

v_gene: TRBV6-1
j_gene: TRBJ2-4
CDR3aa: CASSPVGQENIQYF

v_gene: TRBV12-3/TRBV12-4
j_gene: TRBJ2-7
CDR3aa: CASSWIQGARDEQYF

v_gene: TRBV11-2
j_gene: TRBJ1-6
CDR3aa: CASSSLTGGNAYYNSPLHF

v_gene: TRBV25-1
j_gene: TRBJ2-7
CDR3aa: CASTDRTSGTYEQYF

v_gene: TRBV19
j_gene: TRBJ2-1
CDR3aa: CASSIGDGLSEQFF

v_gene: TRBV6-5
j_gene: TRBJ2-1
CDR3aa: CASSYSGTSSDEQFF

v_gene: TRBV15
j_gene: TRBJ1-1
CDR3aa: CATSRDRETTEAFF

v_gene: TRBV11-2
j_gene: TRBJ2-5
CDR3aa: CASSTRTSGVETQYF

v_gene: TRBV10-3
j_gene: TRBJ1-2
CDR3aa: CAIGDQANYGYTF

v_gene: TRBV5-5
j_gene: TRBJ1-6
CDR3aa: CASSLLVEGVGSPLHF

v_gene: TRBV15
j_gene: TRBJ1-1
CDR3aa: CATSRGTAKMNTEAFF

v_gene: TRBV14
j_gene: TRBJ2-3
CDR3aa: CASSQDWAGDTQYF

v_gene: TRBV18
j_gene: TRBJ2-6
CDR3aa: CASSPLQLPGANVLTF

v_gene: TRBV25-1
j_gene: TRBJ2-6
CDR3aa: CASTKGGPGANVLTF

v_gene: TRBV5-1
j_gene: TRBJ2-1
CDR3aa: CASSSTSGTGNNEQFF

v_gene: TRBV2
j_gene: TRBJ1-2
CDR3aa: CASKETGGRGYTF

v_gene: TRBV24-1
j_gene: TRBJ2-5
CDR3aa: CATSDDRTGSFWETQYF

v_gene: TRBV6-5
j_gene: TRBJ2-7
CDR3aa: CASSYSRGLVYEQYF

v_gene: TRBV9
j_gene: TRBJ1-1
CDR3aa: CASSPRFRDGGLGTEAFF

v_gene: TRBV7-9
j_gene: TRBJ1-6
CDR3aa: CASRYFRGQGSSPLHF

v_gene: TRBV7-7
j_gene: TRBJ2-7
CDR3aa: CASSSPAPESRGYGQYF

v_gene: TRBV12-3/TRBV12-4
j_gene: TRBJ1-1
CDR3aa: CASRIQVNTEAFF

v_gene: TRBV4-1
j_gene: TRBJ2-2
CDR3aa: CASTGLAGEGELFF